Shown below are 30 T cell receptor beta chains from a single sample sequenced in a study of T-cell memory formation after mild COVID-19. TCRdb re-called the 5' RACE reads with MiXCR, one entry per CDR3 protein. The sample consists of fewer than 400,000 distinct CDR3 sequences, over 10% of them appearing once. The sample comprised PBMCs or a T cell subset sorted from them (not recorded which). These receptors all stem from a man between 18 and 35 years old who had mild COVID-19 (a few samples of this study predate the infection). Cell type and time point are not known.

The rearrangement uses TRBV4-3 and TRBJ1-1, with D uncertain. This CDR3 spans 14 amino acids. With 0 bases removed from V and 6 bases from J, the gap between germline ends came to 11 bases. Germline CDR1 and CDR2: LGHNA and YSLEER. CDR3 in DNA: TGCGCCAGCAGCCAAGATATTAGGCGGGCTGAAGCTTTCTTT. Translation gives CASSQDIRRAEAFF.

This clonotype was seen more than once but under ten times. V usage is TRBV4-1 and J usage is TRBJ1-1, with D tentatively TRBD1 (5 bases). Looked up from germline, CDR1 is MGHRA and CDR2 is YSYEKL. The CDR3 is made up of 14 amino acids. Between the trimmed V and J ends, which lost 2 bases and 5 bases, there was a span of 12 bases. CDR3 sequence (DNA): TGCGCCAGCAGCCAAAGGGCAGGGTTGACTGAAGCTTTCTTT. Protein: CASSQRAGLTEAFF.

Only a few counts were recorded for this clonotype. V usage is TRBV14 and J usage is TRBJ2-5; D is perhaps TRBD1 (7 bases). Trimming shortened V by 4 bases and J by 5 bases, and 17 bases separated the two germline ends. This CDR3 contains 15 residues. The germline V gene encodes CDR1 SGHDN and CDR2 FVKESK. CDR3 bases: TGTGCCAGCAGCCGCGGGACAGCCCCAGCGGAGACCCAGTACTTC. This translates into CASSRGTAPAETQYF.

Many counts were recorded for this clonotype. CDR3: CASSRTAGGDTQYF. Here the CDR3 DNA reads TGCGCCAGCAGCCGAACAGCGGGGGGAGATACGCAGTATTTT. The chain uses TRBV4-1 and TRBJ2-3; 9 bases map to TRBD2. The length of the CDR3 is 14 residues. Germline V gene data show CDR1 as MGHRA and CDR2 as YSYEKL. V shed 4 bases, J shed 5 bases, and the junction held 4 bases outside the gene matches.

The chain joins TRBV12-3 or TRBV12-4 to TRBJ2-5, with unresolved D. There are 13 residues in the CDR3. V was pared by 9 bases and J by 3 bases, with 14 bases between. In DNA, the CDR3 is TGTGCCAGTAACCCTCGGAGTAAAGAGACCCAGTACTTC. Translated: CASNPRSKETQYF.

The gene calls are TRBV27 and TRBJ2-1, with a possible D match to TRBD2 (5 bases). This CDR3 comprises 15 residues. From germline, CDR1 is MNHEY and CDR2 SMNVEV (reference sequence). V lost 4 bases and J lost 3, with 13 bases in between. The DNA of the CDR3 is TGTGCCAGCAGTTCCAACCCGGGGAACTACAATGAGCAGTTCTTC. Its protein product is CASSSNPGNYNEQFF.

CDR3 in DNA: TGCAGTGCTAGAGCAGACGGGAACACTGAAGCTTTCTTT. This codes for CSARADGNTEAFF. The J gene is TRBJ1-1, the V gene TRBV20-1; D unclear. The CDR3 is 13 residues long. Germline CDR1 reads DFQATT; CDR2 reads SNEGSKA (reference sequence). V lost 1 base and J lost 1, with 7 bases in between.

The J gene is TRBJ1-2, the V gene TRBV6-5; D unclear. CDR3 length: 15 amino acids. V dropped 2 bases and J dropped 2 bases, with 12 bases sitting between them. Per the germline V gene, CDR1 is MNHEY and CDR2 is SVGAGI. CDR3 protein: CASSYRRKGNYGYTF. CDR3 sequence (DNA): TGTGCCAGCAGTTACCGCCGGAAGGGAAACTATGGCTACACCTTC.

This clonotype appeared a few times. The genes are TRBV7-2 and TRBJ2-5, with 11 bases fitting TRBD1. With V trimmed by 4 bases and J by 10 bases, 11 bases remained unmatched. The CDR3 runs 15 residues. Germline CDR1 SGHTA, CDR2 FQGNSA. In nucleotides, the CDR3 is TGTGCCAGCAGCTCGAGACCCGGGACAGGGGGAGACCAGTACTTC. This codes for CASSSRPGTGGDQYF.

This clonotype has only a few counts. The chain is built from TRBV5-1 and TRBJ2-2, with 11 bases fitting TRBD1. This CDR3 is 16 amino acids long. Germline V gene sequence: CDR1 SGHRS, CDR2 YFSETQ. J gave up 4 bases and V 4 bases, and 6 bases lay outside the gene matches. The CDR3 sequence is CASSDFGTGGTGELFF. The CDR3 DNA sequence: TGCGCCAGCAGCGATTTTGGGACAGGGGGCACCGGGGAGCTGTTTTTT.

This chain links TRBV2 with TRBJ2-7; 8 bases map to TRBD1. Germline values: CDR1 SNHLY, CDR2 FYNNEI. The trim removed 4 bases at V and 5 bases at J, leaving 7 bases unmatched. This CDR3 has 14 amino acids. The CDR3 sequence: CASSAGQGGNEQYF. CDR3 coding DNA: TGTGCCAGCAGTGCTGGACAGGGCGGCAACGAGCAGTACTTC.

The chain combines TRBV5-1 with TRBJ2-1, with no clear D. This CDR3 comprises 13 residues. From germline, CDR1 is SGHRS and CDR2 YFSETQ. Trimming took off 4 bases at V and 8 bases at J, with 13 bases between the two ends. DNA for the CDR3: TGCGCCAGCAGCCCGCCGGGTTACCATGAGCAGTTCTTC. Residues: CASSPPGYHEQFF.

In its sample, this clonotype was seen many times. V gene TRBV20-1 combines with J gene TRBJ1-3; D remains unclear. Trimming removed 6 bases at V and 4 bases at J, with 19 bases between. Germline CDR1 DFQATT, CDR2 SNEGSKA (reference sequence). The CDR3 covers 15 residues. The CDR3 DNA is TGCAGTGCCCTTCCTCCAGGCTCGCGAGGAAACACCATATATTTT. It codes for CSALPPGSRGNTIYF.

The sample holds a few counts of this clonotype. This chain connects TRBV20-1 to TRBJ2-7; D is undetermined. Deletions cut 3 bases from V and 5 bases from J, with 8 bases between. This CDR3 has 11 residues. Germline CDR1 is DFQATT and CDR2 is SNEGSKA (reference sequence). The CDR3 is CSASLLNEQYF. CDR3 DNA: TGCAGTGCTAGCTTACTGAACGAGCAGTACTTC.

This clonotype was seen more than once but under ten times. This chain connects TRBV4-2 to TRBJ2-7, with 12 bases that match TRBD2. With 7 bases clipped from V and 3 bases from J, the junction kept 16 bases outside the gene matches. The CDR3 runs to 18 residues. From germline, CDR1 is LGHNA and CDR2 YNFKEQ. CDR3 residues: CASTPAASGGGRVYEQYV. The CDR3 DNA sequence: TGTGCCAGCACGCCGGCGGCTAGCGGGGGGGGTCGGGTCTACGAGCAGTACGTC.

This clonotype showed up many times. The chain recombines TRBV4-2 with TRBJ2-2; TRBD2 matches at 7 bases. Trimming cost V 4 bases and J 4 bases; bases outside gene matches: 0. The CDR3 covers 13 residues. The germline CDR1 and CDR2 sequences are LGHNA and YNFKEQ. CDR3 protein: CASSRTSTGELFF. The CDR3 DNA sequence: TGTGCCAGCAGCCGGACTAGCACCGGGGAGCTGTTTTTT.

The chain couples TRBV4-1 to TRBJ2-5, with a possible D match to TRBD2 (7 bases). With 1 base removed from V and 4 bases from J, the gap between germline ends came to 16 bases. The germline V gene has CDR1 MGHRA and CDR2 YSYEKL. The CDR3 extends over 16 amino acids. The CDR3 loop reads CASSQGGTGRGETQYF. The DNA for the CDR3 is TGCGCCAGCAGCCAAGGGGGCACAGGGAGGGGAGAGACCCAGTACTTC.

This clonotype was seen more than once but under ten times. The chain joins TRBV11-2 to TRBJ2-7; 8 positions match TRBD1. Per germline, CDR1 SGHAT and CDR2 FQNNGV. Trimming removed 3 bases from V and 4 bases from J; junction bases left unmatched: 2. This CDR3 has 13 amino acids. CDR3 in DNA: TGTGCCAGCAGCTTGGGACAGGAGTACGAGCAGTACGTC. Protein product: CASSLGQEYEQYV.

This chain joins TRBV6-6 and TRBJ1-4; D is ambiguous. Germline CDR1 reads MNHNY; CDR2 reads SVGAGI (reference sequence). This CDR3 region has 15 residues. V was clipped by 5 bases and J by 0 bases, with 10 bases between them. The CDR3 is CASSENGATNEKLFF. CDR3 nucleotides: TGTGCCAGCAGTGAGAACGGCGCAACTAATGAAAAACTGTTTTTT.

The chain couples TRBV20-1 to TRBJ2-5; TRBD2 aligns across 10 bases. V dropped 5 bases and J dropped 1; count of bases not matched to a gene: 10. Germline CDR1 reads DFQATT; CDR2 reads SNEGSKA (reference sequence). The length of the CDR3 is 16 residues. DNA for the CDR3: TGCAGTGCTGGACCACCGGGACTAGCGAGCCAAGAGACCCAGTACTTC. Translation: CSAGPPGLASQETQYF.

V and J are TRBV6-2 or TRBV6-3 and TRBJ2-7; 10 positions match TRBD1. J was trimmed by 6 bases and V by 6 bases; bases with no gene match: 8. The CDR3 consists of 14 residues. Germline loops: CDR1 MNHEY, CDR2 SVGEGT. As DNA, the CDR3 is TGTGCCAGCAGCACACGACAGGGGGCCATCGAGCAGTACGTC. Protein: CASSTRQGAIEQYV.

Only a few counts were recorded for this clonotype. This sequence joins TRBV5-1 and TRBJ1-2; 8 bases are shared with TRBD1. The CDR3 loop spans 15 amino acids. The V and J ends lost 0 bases and 6 bases, in that order; junction bases with no gene match: 7. Germline CDR1 SGHRS, CDR2 YFSETQ. The CDR3 is CASSLVGTGKDGYTF. CDR3 bases: TGCGCCAGCAGCTTGGTTGGGACAGGAAAAGATGGCTACACCTTC. The full variable domain, its missing parts supplied by reference TRBV5-1 and TRBJ1-2, is KAGVTQTPRYLIKTRGQQVTLSCSPISGHRSVSWYQQTPGQGLQFLFEYFSETQRNKGNFPGRFSGRQFSNSRSEMNVSTLELGDSALYLCASSLVGTGKDGYTFGSGTRLTVV.

CDR3 coding DNA: TGTGCCAGCAGTTACTCGGGACAGGGGAGAAGCGAGCAGTACTTC. Residues: CASSYSGQGRSEQYF. The chain combines TRBV6-2 or TRBV6-3 with TRBJ2-7; TRBD1 agrees at 10 bases. The CDR3 length is 15 residues. V shed 0 bases and J 6 bases; nucleotides not matched to a gene: 5. Germline V gives CDR1 MNHEY, CDR2 SVGEGT.

The gene calls are TRBV6-2 or TRBV6-3 and TRBJ2-1; 10 bases match TRBD1. The CDR3 is 14 residues long. V lost 6 bases to trimming and J lost 8 bases; unmatched junction nucleotides: 7. CDR1 is MNHEY and CDR2 is SVGEGT in the germline V gene. CDR3 loop: CASSLGQGQDEQFF. The DNA for the CDR3 is TGTGCCAGCAGCCTGGGACAGGGGCAGGATGAGCAGTTCTTC.

This clonotype has more than one count but fewer than ten. The chain couples TRBV7-9 to TRBJ1-2; TRBD1 might be the D (5 bases). This CDR3 has 14 amino acids. Germline lookup yields CDR1 SEHNR and CDR2 FQNEAQ (reference sequence). Trimming took 0 bases from V and 6 from J, leaving 11 bases between them. The CDR3 sequence is CASSLAGRENGYTF. The CDR3 DNA reads as TGTGCCAGCAGCTTAGCAGGCAGGGAGAATGGCTACACCTTC.

This chain links TRBV7-2 with TRBJ1-4; possibly TRBD1 for D (5 bases). The length of the CDR3 is 14 residues. CDR1 and CDR2 from the germline V gene are SGHTA and FQGNSA. Trimming removed 5 bases at V and 8 bases at J, with 15 bases between. The CDR3 is CASSPPGIGEKLFF. In DNA form, the CDR3 reads TGTGCCAGCAGCCCACCAGGGATAGGGGAAAAACTGTTTTTT.

This clonotype was seen a handful of times. The chain employs TRBV28 and TRBJ1-5; weak D call: TRBD1 (5 bases). Deletions cut 5 bases from V and 3 bases from J, with 11 bases between. Per germline, CDR1 MDHEN and CDR2 SYDVKM. This CDR3 is 14 amino acids long. CDR3 sequence: CASSPGGVNQPQHF. The DNA for the CDR3 is TGTGCCAGCAGTCCCGGGGGGGTCAATCAGCCCCAGCATTTT. Complete variable domain (other parts from reference TRBV28 and TRBJ1-5): DVKVTQSSRYLVKRTGEKVFLECVQDMDHENMFWYRQDPGLGLRLIYFSYDVKMKEKGDIPEGYSVSREKKERFSLILESASTNQTSMYLCASSPGGVNQPQHFGDGTRLSIL.

This clonotype has a count of ten or more. The CDR3 DNA reads TGTGCCAGTAGTCGACAGGGGGCGATTGGGGCCAACGTCCTGACTTTC. Its translation: CASSRQGAIGANVLTF. The rearrangement links TRBV19 to TRBJ2-6; 10 bases fit TRBD1. Germline lookup yields CDR1 LNHDA and CDR2 SQIVND (reference sequence). The CDR3 is made up of 16 amino acids. The V gene end was trimmed by 5 bases and the J gene end by 3 bases; junction bases not matched to a gene: 4.

This clonotype was picked up many times. The chain links TRBV7-8 to TRBJ2-1, with TRBD2 matching over 12 bases. The CDR3 has 15 amino acids. Looked up from germline, CDR1 is SGHVS and CDR2 is FQNEAQ. V was clipped by 4 bases and J by 4 bases; unmatched bases: 2. The CDR3 DNA sequence: TGTGCCAGCAGCTCCGGACTAGCGGGGTACAATGAGCAGTTCTTC. Encoded protein: CASSSGLAGYNEQFF.

The chain combines TRBV5-1 with TRBJ2-3; 8 positions match TRBD2. The CDR3 has 16 residues. The germline V gene encodes CDR1 SGHRS and CDR2 YFSETQ. After removal of 0 bases from V and 4 bases from J, the junction contained 7 bases not matched to a gene. CDR3 coding DNA: TGCGCCAGCAGCTTGGTAGCGGGGAAACCGGCAGATACGCAGTATTTT. The encoded protein is CASSLVAGKPADTQYF.